The rows below give T cell receptor beta chains drawn from one sample of a study of T cells in Graves' hyperthyroidism and ophthalmopathy. TCRdb used MiXCR to reprocess the multiplex PCR reads, holding one entry per CDR3 protein. The sample gives approximately 220,000 distinct CDR3 sequences, around 19% of which show up once; around 43% is in the top ten. Sequenced sample: blood. Receptors were obtained from a man between 40 and 49 years old with Graves' hyperthyroidism. Both conserved end residues are part of each CDR3. D genes are given only for firm matches. The size of a clone is reported for some rows only, either as once, few or many, or as a class for expanded clones.

TRBV12-3/TRBV12-4,TRBJ2-3,many,.,CASSFTRDTQYF,TGTGCCAGCAGTTTTACTAGAGATACGCAGTATTTT
TRBV20-1,TRBJ2-7,many,TRBD2,CSARGTSGGPFSYEQYF,TGCAGTGCTAGAGGGACTAGCGGGGGGCCCTTCTCCTACGAGCAGTACTTC
TRBV13,TRBJ2-1,few,.,CASSLQGEGHNEQFF,TGTGCCAGCAGCTTACAAGGTGAGGGGCATAATGAGCAGTTCTTC
TRBV7-2,TRBJ2-7,many,.,CASSLASTETYEQYF,TGTGCCAGCAGCTTAGCCTCGACAGAGACCTACGAGCAGTACTTC
TRBV12-3/TRBV12-4,TRBJ2-5,.,TRBD2,CASSLGLAGEIQETQYF,TGTGCCAGCAGTTTAGGTCTAGCGGGGGAAATACAAGAGACCCAGTACTTC
TRBV28,TRBJ2-4,.,TRBD2,CASSWLGLAGTLAKNIQYF,TGTGCCAGCAGTTGGCTGGGACTAGCGGGAACCCTAGCCAAAAACATTCAGTACTTC
TRBV9,TRBJ1-6,.,.,CASSPTLVISPLHF,TGTGCCAGCAGTCCTACCCTGGTTATATCACCCCTCCACTTT
TRBV28,TRBJ2-7,many,.,CASSLLNSGVGQYF,TGTGCCAGCAGTTTACTCAACAGCGGTGTTGGGCAGTACTTC
TRBV20-1,TRBJ1-5,many,TRBD1,CSADRENQPQHF,TGCAGTGCAGACAGGGAAAATCAGCCCCAGCATTTT
TRBV25-1,TRBJ2-7,.,.,CASSESGTSRYEQYF,TGTGCCAGCAGTGAATCCGGGACAAGCCGATACGAGCAGTACTTC
TRBV4-3,TRBJ1-5,.,.,CASSQVAGSSNQPQHF,TGCGCCAGCAGCCAAGTCGCAGGGTCTAGCAATCAGCCCCAGCATTTT
TRBV6-1,TRBJ1-6,many,.,CASLDFQSPLHF,TGTGCCAGCCTGGACTTTCAATCACCCCTCCACTTT
TRBV7-8,TRBJ1-1,many,.,CASSLSQNTEAFF,TGTGCCAGCAGCCTAAGTCAGAACACTGAAGCTTTCTTT
TRBV19,TRBJ1-1,few,.,CASRFGNTEAFF,TGTGCCAGTAGGTTCGGGAACACTGAAGCTTTCTTT
TRBV28,TRBJ1-1,many,.,CASSPIRPGAFF,TGTGCCAGCAGTCCCATCCGTCCCGGGGCTTTCTTT
TRBV10-3,TRBJ1-5,.,.,CAISEFTRQFNQPQHF,TGTGCCATCAGTGAGTTCACCAGACAGTTCAATCAGCCCCAGCATTTT
TRBV5-1,TRBJ1-6,many,.,CASSRDGGLDSPLHF,TGCGCCAGCAGCCGGGACGGTGGCCTCGATTCACCCCTCCACTTT
TRBV7-2,TRBJ2-7,many,.,CASSNRGRTYEQYF,TGTGCCAGCAGCAACCGGGGCAGAACCTACGAGCAGTACTTC
TRBV4-3,TRBJ2-1,many,TRBD1,CASSHRTGWNEQFF,TGCGCCAGCAGCCACCGGACAGGGTGGAATGAGCAGTTCTTC
TRBV6-2/TRBV6-3,TRBJ2-1,many,.,CASSLRPRTDNEQFF,TGTGCCAGCAGTTTAAGACCGCGGACGGACAATGAGCAGTTCTTC
TRBV28,TRBJ1-3,many,.,CASSFGGAGGNTIYF,TGTGCCAGCAGTTTTGGGGGCGCGGGTGGAAACACCATATATTTT
TRBV30,TRBJ1-1,many,.,CAWSDGTEAFF,TGTGCCTGGAGTGATGGCACTGAAGCTTTCTTT
TRBV6-1,TRBJ2-5,many,.,CASSYKWGPKDYQETQYF,TGTGCCAGCAGTTATAAATGGGGTCCCAAAGATTACCAAGAGACCCAGTACTTC
TRBV19,TRBJ2-2,few,TRBD1,CASSTRTGTGELFF,TGTGCCAGTAGTACCCGGACAGGGACCGGGGAGCTGTTTTTT
TRBV24-1,TRBJ2-1,many,.,CATSDPRQAGTAYNEQFF,TGTGCCACCAGTGATCCCCGCCAAGCCGGGACCGCTTACAATGAGCAGTTCTTC
TRBV6-1,TRBJ1-2,few,TRBD1,CASSRTGWGYTF,TGTGCCAGCAGCCGGACAGGGTGGGGCTACACCTTC
TRBV11-2,TRBJ2-2,many,TRBD2,CASSYRLAMNTGELFF,TGTGCCAGCAGCTACAGACTAGCGATGAACACCGGGGAGCTGTTTTTT
TRBV6-1,TRBJ1-2,few,.,CASSYPGVGYGYTF,TGTGCCAGCAGTTATCCAGGAGTAGGCTATGGCTACACCTTC
TRBV27,TRBJ1-6,many,.,CASSLSAAGYNSPLHF,TGTGCCAGCAGTTTATCGGCGGCAGGATATAATTCACCCCTCCACTTT
TRBV20-1,TRBJ2-1,many,.,CSAQLKMGNEQFF,TGCAGTGCCCAACTTAAAATGGGCAATGAGCAGTTCTTC
TRBV5-1,TRBJ1-6,many,.,CASSFSNSPLHF,TGCGCCAGCAGCTTTAGTAATTCACCCCTCCACTTT
TRBV28,TRBJ2-1,.,TRBD2,CASSFPGGSSYNEQFF,TGTGCCAGCAGTTTCCCCGGGGGGAGCTCCTACAATGAGCAGTTCTTC
TRBV3-1,TRBJ1-2,many,.,CASSQGKGNYGYTF,TGTGCCAGCAGCCAAGGGAAAGGTAACTATGGCTACACCTTC
TRBV12-3/TRBV12-4,TRBJ2-1,many,TRBD2,CASSLVTSGISSYNEQFF,TGTGCCAGCAGTTTAGTGACTAGCGGGATTAGCTCCTACAATGAGCAGTTCTTC
TRBV28,TRBJ1-6,many,TRBD1,CASSPPGTGVSPLHF,TGTGCCAGCAGCCCCCCCGGGACAGGGGTTTCACCCCTCCACTTT
TRBV12-3/TRBV12-4,TRBJ2-1,many,.,CASSPIGGLYNEQFF,TGTGCCAGCAGTCCGATCGGGGGGCTATACAATGAGCAGTTCTTC
TRBV12-3/TRBV12-4,TRBJ2-1,many,.,CASSSKWEPYNEQFF,TGTGCCAGCAGCTCAAAATGGGAGCCCTACAATGAGCAGTTCTTC
TRBV4-2,TRBJ2-7,few,.,CASSQDTSDKGSYEQYF,TGTGCCAGCAGCCAAGACACCTCGGATAAGGGGTCCTACGAGCAGTACTTC
TRBV5-1,TRBJ2-2,few,TRBD1,CASSLEGQGLTGELFF,TGCGCCAGCAGCTTGGAGGGACAGGGGCTCACCGGGGAGCTGTTTTTT
TRBV7-2,TRBJ2-5,many,TRBD2,CASSFSGGFQETQYF,TGTGCCAGCAGCTTTAGCGGGGGGTTCCAAGAGACCCAGTACTTC
TRBV11-2,TRBJ2-2,many,.,CASSYGTLDTGELFF,TGTGCCAGCAGCTACGGGACACTTGACACCGGGGAGCTGTTTTTT
TRBV2,TRBJ2-5,many,.,CASSEAAGLETQYF,TGTGCCAGCAGTGAAGCGGCAGGGTTAGAGACCCAGTACTTC
TRBV6-1,TRBJ1-1,many,.,CASSEPQLGNTEAFF,TGTGCCAGCAGTGAGCCGCAGTTGGGGAACACTGAAGCTTTCTTT
TRBV28,TRBJ1-1,many,.,CASGDDRTPEAFF,TGTGCCAGCGGCGACGACAGGACGCCCGAAGCTTTCTTT
TRBV15,TRBJ2-1,many,.,CATSRDVETIRREQFF,TGTGCCACCAGCAGAGATGTTGAGACTATCAGGAGGGAGCAGTTCTTC
TRBV4-1,TRBJ1-5,.,.,CASSLPGRTDSNQPQHF,TGCGCCAGCAGCCTTCCGGGCAGGACAGATAGCAATCAGCCCCAGCATTTT
TRBV18,TRBJ1-1,.,TRBD1,CASSQGQGSTNTEAFF,TGTGCCAGCTCCCAGGGACAGGGCAGCACGAACACTGAAGCTTTCTTT
TRBV18,TRBJ2-7,.,.,CASSRGHTTYEQYF,TGTGCCAGCTCACGGGGACACACCACCTACGAGCAGTACTTC
TRBV11-2,TRBJ1-1,few,.,CASSPDTAANTEAFF,TGTGCCAGCAGCCCCGATACCGCTGCGAACACTGAAGCTTTCTTT
TRBV5-5,TRBJ2-1,many,TRBD2,CASKSGGSSYNEQFF,TGTGCCAGCAAGTCGGGCGGGAGCTCCTACAATGAGCAGTTCTTC
TRBV24-1,TRBJ2-1,.,TRBD2,CATSDSRGWLAGKGEQFF,TGTGCCACCAGTGATTCGCGTGGATGGCTAGCGGGAAAGGGTGAGCAGTTCTTC
TRBV12-3/TRBV12-4,TRBJ1-6,many,.,CASSLFSDSPLHF,TGTGCCAGCAGTTTATTTTCTGATTCACCCCTCCACTTT
TRBV11-2,TRBJ2-1,many,.,CASSIRQNYNEQFF,TGTGCCAGCAGCATAAGACAGAACTACAATGAGCAGTTCTTC
TRBV9,TRBJ2-5,many,.,CASSVGGQSAETQYF,TGTGCCAGCAGCGTAGGTGGCCAGTCCGCGGAAACCCAGTACTTC
TRBV7-2,TRBJ2-2,.,.,CAGSFRGGTGELFF,TGTGCCGGCAGCTTTCGTGGGGGTACCGGGGAGCTGTTTTTT
TRBV30,TRBJ1-5,many,TRBD1,CAWATGDSQPQHF,TGTGCCTGGGCGACAGGGGACAGTCAGCCCCAGCATTTT
TRBV28,TRBJ2-5,.,TRBD2,CASSLNRVAWTSGRQGFQETQYF,TGTGCCAGCAGTTTAAACCGGGTGGCTTGGACTAGCGGGAGGCAGGGTTTCCAAGAGACCCAGTACTTC
TRBV27,TRBJ2-6,many,.,CASSPRTDNVLTF,TGTGCCAGCAGTCCCCGGACAGACAACGTCCTGACTTTC
TRBV12-3/TRBV12-4,TRBJ2-7,many,.,CASSYRGGYEQYF,TGTGCCAGCAGTTACCGCGGAGGGTACGAGCAGTACTTC
TRBV4-1,TRBJ2-1,.,.,CASSQDLAMDEQFF,TGCGCCAGCAGCCAAGATCTGGCTATGGATGAGCAGTTCTTC